This is a list of T cell receptor beta chains from one sample in a study of shared clonotypes between healthy human individuals. This table comes from immunoSEQ multiplex PCR, and its TCRdb copy is limited to in-frame clones, with some not included. The sample holds over a million clones, 75% to 85% seen once. What was sequenced was memory CD4+ T cells from PBMCs. These receptors originate from a man aged 18 to 30 in good health. Some clones in this sample may be carry-over from other donors' samples. Each CDR3 is given with its conserved first and last residue. A D gene is named only where the DNA matches it firmly. Rows give clone size only sometimes, using once, few, many, or a class for an expanded clone.

CDR3nt: TGTGCCAGCAGCCCGGCGGTCGGGGGAGCTTACGAGCAGTACTTC
CDR3aa: CASSPAVGGAYEQYF
v_gene: TRBV7-3
j_gene: TRBJ2-7
d_gene: NA
abundance: NA

CDR3nt: TGTGCCAGCAGCGCTACAGGGGGGCGCGAAAAACTGTTTTTT
CDR3aa: CASSATGGREKLFF
v_gene: TRBV2
j_gene: TRBJ1-4
d_gene: TRBD1
abundance: NA

CDR3nt: TGTGCCAGCAGCTTAGGGTCACTCCCGGAGACCCAGTACTTC
CDR3aa: CASSLGSLPETQYF
v_gene: TRBV7-2
j_gene: TRBJ2-5
d_gene: NA
abundance: NA

CDR3nt: TGTGCCATCAGTGAGTCCCCGACTTATGGCTACACCTTC
CDR3aa: CAISESPTYGYTF
v_gene: TRBV10-3
j_gene: TRBJ1-2
d_gene: NA
abundance: NA

CDR3nt: TGTGCCAGCAGTTTGAGGACAGGGGGCTCTGGGGCCAACGTCCTGACTTTC
CDR3aa: CASSLRTGGSGANVLTF
v_gene: TRBV28
j_gene: TRBJ2-6
d_gene: TRBD1
abundance: NA

CDR3nt: TGTGCCAGCAGCCCACAAGGGGTAGGGGGGGCTGGAAACACCATATATTTT
CDR3aa: CASSPQGVGGAGNTIYF
v_gene: TRBV7-2
j_gene: TRBJ1-3
d_gene: NA
abundance: NA

CDR3nt: TGTGCCAGCAGCCAGGGACTAGCAGGCGAGCAGTACTTC
CDR3aa: CASSQGLAGEQYF
v_gene: TRBV7-3
j_gene: TRBJ2-7
d_gene: TRBD2
abundance: once

CDR3nt: TGTGCCAGTACTCCCGGACAGGGCCCCTACGAGCAGTACTTC
CDR3aa: CASTPGQGPYEQYF
v_gene: TRBV19
j_gene: TRBJ2-7
d_gene: TRBD1
abundance: once

CDR3nt: TGCGCCAGCAGCCCCGTTCGGACAGTGGACACCGGGGAGCTGTTTTTT
CDR3aa: CASSPVRTVDTGELFF
v_gene: TRBV4-3
j_gene: TRBJ2-2
d_gene: NA
abundance: NA

CDR3nt: TGTGCCTGGTCACAGGGTTTCGACGAGCAGTACTTC
CDR3aa: CAWSQGFDEQYF
v_gene: TRBV30
j_gene: TRBJ2-7
d_gene: NA
abundance: NA

CDR3nt: TGTGCCAGCAGCTTCGATATTCTAGGTGAGCAGTTCTTC
CDR3aa: CASSFDILGEQFF
v_gene: TRBV11-3
j_gene: TRBJ2-1
d_gene: NA
abundance: NA

CDR3nt: TGTGCCAGCAGTTACTGGGACACTGAAAAACTGTTTTTT
CDR3aa: CASSYWDTEKLFF
v_gene: TRBV6-6
j_gene: TRBJ1-4
d_gene: NA
abundance: NA

CDR3nt: TGTGCCAGCAGCTTAATTTCAGGCTATGGCTACACCTTC
CDR3aa: CASSLISGYGYTF
v_gene: TRBV7-3
j_gene: TRBJ1-2
d_gene: NA
abundance: NA

CDR3nt: TGTGCCAGCAGTGAGGGTCTAGCGGGAAGTCTTGGGCAGTTCTTC
CDR3aa: CASSEGLAGSLGQFF
v_gene: TRBV6-1
j_gene: TRBJ2-1
d_gene: TRBD2
abundance: NA

CDR3nt: TGTGCCAGCAGCCGGGGGGACAACTACGAGCAGTACTTC
CDR3aa: CASSRGDNYEQYF
v_gene: TRBV7-9
j_gene: TRBJ2-7
d_gene: NA
abundance: NA

CDR3nt: TGTGCCAGCAGCCCCCGGACAGGGGCGAACACCGGGGAGCTGTTTTTT
CDR3aa: CASSPRTGANTGELFF
v_gene: TRBV4-2
j_gene: TRBJ2-2
d_gene: TRBD1
abundance: NA

CDR3nt: TGCCCTCACCTTAACTACTCCTACAATGAGCAGTTCTTC
CDR3aa: CPHLNYSYNEQFF
v_gene: TRBV9
j_gene: TRBJ2-1
d_gene: NA
abundance: NA

CDR3nt: TGCGCCAGCAGCTTGGTTAGGACTAGCGGGGACAATGAGCAGTTCTTC
CDR3aa: CASSLVRTSGDNEQFF
v_gene: TRBV5-1
j_gene: TRBJ2-1
d_gene: TRBD2
abundance: NA

CDR3nt: TGTGCCAGTAGTAGGGACCGCACGAATTCGGCCTCTGGAAACACCATATATTTT
CDR3aa: CASSRDRTNSASGNTIYF
v_gene: TRBV19
j_gene: TRBJ1-3
d_gene: NA
abundance: NA

CDR3nt: TGCAGCGTTGAAATGGTCGGAGGGGTGCGGGGCTACACCTTC
CDR3aa: CSVEMVGGVRGYTF
v_gene: TRBV29-1
j_gene: TRBJ1-2
d_gene: NA
abundance: NA

CDR3nt: TGTGCCAGCAGTTTCACAGATAACTATGGCTACACCTTC
CDR3aa: CASSFTDNYGYTF
v_gene: TRBV6-6
j_gene: TRBJ1-2
d_gene: NA
abundance: NA

CDR3nt: TGCGCCAGCAGCCCCGTATCTTGGGGGAACACTGAAGCTTTCTTT
CDR3aa: CASSPVSWGNTEAFF
v_gene: TRBV5-1
j_gene: TRBJ1-1
d_gene: NA
abundance: NA

CDR3nt: TGCAGCGCTGTAACGTGGGGCACTGAAGCTTTCTTT
CDR3aa: CSAVTWGTEAFF
v_gene: TRBV29-1
j_gene: TRBJ1-1
d_gene: NA
abundance: few

CDR3nt: TGCGCCAGCAGCTTGGTTACGGGTTCAGGTGGCTACACCTTC
CDR3aa: CASSLVTGSGGYTF
v_gene: TRBV5-1
j_gene: TRBJ1-2
d_gene: NA
abundance: NA

CDR3nt: TGTGCCAGCTCACCGCTTGCCCTACAGAGTAACACCGGGGAGCTGTTTTTT
CDR3aa: CASSPLALQSNTGELFF
v_gene: TRBV18
j_gene: TRBJ2-2
d_gene: NA
abundance: NA